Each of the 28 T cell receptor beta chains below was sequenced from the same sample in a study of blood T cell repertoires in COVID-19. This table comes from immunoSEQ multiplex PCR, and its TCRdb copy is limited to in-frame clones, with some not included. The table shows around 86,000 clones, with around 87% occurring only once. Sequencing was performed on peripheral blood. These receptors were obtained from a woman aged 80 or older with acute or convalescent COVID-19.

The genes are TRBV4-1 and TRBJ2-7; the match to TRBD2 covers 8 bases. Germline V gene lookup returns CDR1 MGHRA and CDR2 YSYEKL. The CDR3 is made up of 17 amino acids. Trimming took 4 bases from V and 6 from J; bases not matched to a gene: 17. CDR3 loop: CASSLHSTGTRMREQYF. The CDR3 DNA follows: TGCGCCAGCAGCCTCCACTCGACCGGGACTAGAATGCGCGAGCAGTACTTC.

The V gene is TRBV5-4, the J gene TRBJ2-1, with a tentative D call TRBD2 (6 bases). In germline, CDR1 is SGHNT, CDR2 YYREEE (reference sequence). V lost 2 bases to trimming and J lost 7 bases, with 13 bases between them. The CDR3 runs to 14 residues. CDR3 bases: TGTGCCAGCAGCTTTAGGGACTTGGGGAATGAGCAGTTCTTC. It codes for CASSFRDLGNEQFF.

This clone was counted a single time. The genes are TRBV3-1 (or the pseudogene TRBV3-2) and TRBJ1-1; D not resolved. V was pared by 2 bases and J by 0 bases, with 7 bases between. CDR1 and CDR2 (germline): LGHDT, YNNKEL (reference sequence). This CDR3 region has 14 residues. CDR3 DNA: TGTGCCAGCAGCCAATCTGAGGTGAACACTGAAGCTTTCTTT. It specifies CASSQSEVNTEAFF.

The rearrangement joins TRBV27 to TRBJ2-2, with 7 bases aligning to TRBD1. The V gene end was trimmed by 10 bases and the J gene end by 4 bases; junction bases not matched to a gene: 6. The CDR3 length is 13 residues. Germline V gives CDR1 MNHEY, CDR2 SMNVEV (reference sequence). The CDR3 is CATSRDSTGELFF. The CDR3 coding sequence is TGTGCCACTAGTAGGGACAGCACCGGGGAGCTGTTTTTT.

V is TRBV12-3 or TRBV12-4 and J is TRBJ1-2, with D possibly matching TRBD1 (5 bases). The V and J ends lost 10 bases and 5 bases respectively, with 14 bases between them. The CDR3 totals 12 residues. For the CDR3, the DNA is TGTGCCACCTCCGGGGGGGGTTATGGCTACACCTTC. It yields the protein CATSGGGYGYTF.

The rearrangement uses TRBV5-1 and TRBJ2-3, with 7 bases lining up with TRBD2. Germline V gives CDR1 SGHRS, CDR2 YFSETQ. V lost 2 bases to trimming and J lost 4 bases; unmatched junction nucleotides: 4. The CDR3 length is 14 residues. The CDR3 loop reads CASSFREGADTQYF. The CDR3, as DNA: TGCGCCAGCAGCTTTAGGGAGGGCGCAGATACGCAGTATTTT.

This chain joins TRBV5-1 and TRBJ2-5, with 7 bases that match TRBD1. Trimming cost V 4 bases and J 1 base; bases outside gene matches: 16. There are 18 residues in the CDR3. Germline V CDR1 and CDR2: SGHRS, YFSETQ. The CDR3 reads CASSRWGAVGTAQETQYF. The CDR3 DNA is TGCGCCAGCAGCCGCTGGGGCGCAGTCGGGACAGCCCAAGAGACCCAGTACTTC.

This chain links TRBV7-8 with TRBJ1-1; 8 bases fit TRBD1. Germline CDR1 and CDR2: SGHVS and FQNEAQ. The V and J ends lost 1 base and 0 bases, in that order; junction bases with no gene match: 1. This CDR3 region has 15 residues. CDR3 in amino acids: CASSLVRGLNTEAFF. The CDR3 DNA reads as TGTGCCAGCAGCTTAGTCAGGGGGCTGAACACTGAAGCTTTCTTT.

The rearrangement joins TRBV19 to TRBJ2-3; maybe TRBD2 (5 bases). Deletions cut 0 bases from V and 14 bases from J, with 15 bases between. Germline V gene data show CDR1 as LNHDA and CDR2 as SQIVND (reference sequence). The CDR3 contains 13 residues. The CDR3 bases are TGTGCCAGTAGTATAGAGTTAACTAGTTCCTCGTATTTT. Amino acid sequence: CASSIELTSSSYF.

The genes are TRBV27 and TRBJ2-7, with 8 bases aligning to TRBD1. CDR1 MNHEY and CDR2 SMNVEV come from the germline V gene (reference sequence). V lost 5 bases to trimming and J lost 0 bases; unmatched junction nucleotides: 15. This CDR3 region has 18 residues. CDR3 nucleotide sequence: TGTGCCAGCAGTCCACCGGGACAGGTCGGCGGGATCTCCTACGAGCAGTACTTC. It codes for CASSPPGQVGGISYEQYF.

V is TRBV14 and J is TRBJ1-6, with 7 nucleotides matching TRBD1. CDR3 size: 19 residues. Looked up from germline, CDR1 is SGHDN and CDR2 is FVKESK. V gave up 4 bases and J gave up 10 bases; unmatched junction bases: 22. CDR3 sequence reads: CASSPGQGERDHFISPLHF. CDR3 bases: TGTGCCAGCAGCCCAGGCCAGGGGGAAAGGGACCATTTTATCTCACCCCTCCACTTT.

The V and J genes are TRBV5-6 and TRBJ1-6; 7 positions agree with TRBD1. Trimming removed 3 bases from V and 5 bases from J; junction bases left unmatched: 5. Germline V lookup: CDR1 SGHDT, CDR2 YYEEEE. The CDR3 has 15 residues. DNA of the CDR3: TGTGCCAGCAGCTCCCGGGACAGAGATAATTCACCCCTCCACTTT. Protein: CASSSRDRDNSPLHF.

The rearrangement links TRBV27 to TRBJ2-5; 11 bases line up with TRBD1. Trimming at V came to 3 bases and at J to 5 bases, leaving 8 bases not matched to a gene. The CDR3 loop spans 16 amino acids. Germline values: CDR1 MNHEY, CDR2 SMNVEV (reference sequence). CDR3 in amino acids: CASSFPGQGVLETQYF. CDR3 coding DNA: TGTGCCAGCAGTTTTCCGGGACAGGGGGTCTTGGAGACCCAGTACTTC.

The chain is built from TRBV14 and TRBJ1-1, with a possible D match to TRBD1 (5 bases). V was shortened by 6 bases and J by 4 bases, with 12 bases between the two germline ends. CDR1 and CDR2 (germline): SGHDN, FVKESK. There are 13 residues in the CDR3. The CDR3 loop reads CASSVGQGTEAFF. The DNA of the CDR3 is TGTGCCAGCAGTGTAGGCCAGGGCACTGAAGCTTTCTTT.

The CDR3 loop is CASSAGDRETQYF. Written as DNA, the CDR3 is TGTGCCAGCAGCGCGGGCGATCGGGAGACCCAGTACTTC. V is TRBV5-5 and J is TRBJ2-5; D is possibly TRBD2 (5 bases). The V end was cut by 4 bases, the J end by 5 bases, with 12 bases between. Germline V lookup: CDR1 SGHKS, CDR2 YYEKEE (reference sequence). The CDR3 loop spans 13 amino acids.

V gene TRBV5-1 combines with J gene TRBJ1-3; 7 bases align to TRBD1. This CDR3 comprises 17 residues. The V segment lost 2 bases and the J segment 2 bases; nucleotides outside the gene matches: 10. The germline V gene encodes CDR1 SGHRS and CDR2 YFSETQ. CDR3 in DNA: TGCGCCAGCAGCTTAGCGACGGGACAGTTAGCTGGAAACACCATATATTTT. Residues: CASSLATGQLAGNTIYF.

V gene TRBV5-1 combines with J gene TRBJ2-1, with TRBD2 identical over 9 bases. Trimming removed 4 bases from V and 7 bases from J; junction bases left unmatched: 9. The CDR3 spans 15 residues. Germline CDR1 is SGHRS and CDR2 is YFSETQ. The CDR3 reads CASSALGLAMNEQFF. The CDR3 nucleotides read TGCGCCAGCAGCGCACTTGGACTAGCGATGAATGAGCAGTTCTTC.

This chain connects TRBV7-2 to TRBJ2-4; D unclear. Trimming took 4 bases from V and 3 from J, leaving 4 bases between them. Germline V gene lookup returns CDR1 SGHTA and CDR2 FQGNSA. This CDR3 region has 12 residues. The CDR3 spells CASSSDKNIQYF. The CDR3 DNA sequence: TGTGCCAGCAGCTCAGACAAAAACATTCAGTACTTC.

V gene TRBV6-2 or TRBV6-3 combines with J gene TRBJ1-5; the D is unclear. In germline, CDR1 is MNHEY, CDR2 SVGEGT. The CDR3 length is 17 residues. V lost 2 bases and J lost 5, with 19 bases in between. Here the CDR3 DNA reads TGTGCCAGCAGTTACCCCTCGTCCGGGTGGGTCTATCAGCCCCAGCATTTT. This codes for CASSYPSSGWVYQPQHF.

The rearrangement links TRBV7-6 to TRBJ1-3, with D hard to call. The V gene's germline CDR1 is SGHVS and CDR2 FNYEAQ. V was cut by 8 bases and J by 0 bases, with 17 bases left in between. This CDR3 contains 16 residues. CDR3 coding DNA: TGTGCCAGCTCCCCGGCGCTAGGTCTCTCTGGAAACACCATATATTTT. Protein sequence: CASSPALGLSGNTIYF. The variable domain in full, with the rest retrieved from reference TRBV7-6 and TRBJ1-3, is GAGVSQSPRYKVTKRGQDVALRCDPISGHVSLYWYRQALGQGPEFLTYFNYEAQQDKSGLPNDRFSAERPEGSISTLTIQRTEQRDSAMYRCASSPALGLSGNTIYFGEGSWLTVV.

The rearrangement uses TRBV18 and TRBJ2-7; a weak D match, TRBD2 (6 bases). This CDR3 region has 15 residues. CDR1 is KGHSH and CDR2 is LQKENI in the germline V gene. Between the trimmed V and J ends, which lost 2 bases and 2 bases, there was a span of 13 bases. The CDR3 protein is CASSPRDGGTYEQYF. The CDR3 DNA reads TGTGCCAGCTCACCAAGAGACGGAGGGACCTACGAGCAGTACTTC.

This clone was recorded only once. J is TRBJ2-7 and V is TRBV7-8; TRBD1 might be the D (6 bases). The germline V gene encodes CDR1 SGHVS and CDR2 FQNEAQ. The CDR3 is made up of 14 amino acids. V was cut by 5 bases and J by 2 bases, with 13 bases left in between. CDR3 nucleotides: TGTGCCAGCAGCCCAGACAGGCTGACCTACGAGCAGTACTTC. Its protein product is CASSPDRLTYEQYF.

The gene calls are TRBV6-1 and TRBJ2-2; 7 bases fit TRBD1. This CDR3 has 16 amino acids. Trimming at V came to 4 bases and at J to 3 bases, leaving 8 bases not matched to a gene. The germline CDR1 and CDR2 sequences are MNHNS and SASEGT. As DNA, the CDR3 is TGTGCCAGCAGTGCAATTAGACAGGGCTACACCGGGGAGCTGTTTTTT. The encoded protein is CASSAIRQGYTGELFF.

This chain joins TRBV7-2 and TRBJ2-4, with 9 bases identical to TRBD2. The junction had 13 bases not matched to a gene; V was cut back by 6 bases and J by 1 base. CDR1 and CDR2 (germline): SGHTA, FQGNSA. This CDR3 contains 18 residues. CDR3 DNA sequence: TGTGCCAGCAGGTCCATAGCGGGGGTGACGCCTGCCAAAAACATTCAGTACTTC. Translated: CASRSIAGVTPAKNIQYF.

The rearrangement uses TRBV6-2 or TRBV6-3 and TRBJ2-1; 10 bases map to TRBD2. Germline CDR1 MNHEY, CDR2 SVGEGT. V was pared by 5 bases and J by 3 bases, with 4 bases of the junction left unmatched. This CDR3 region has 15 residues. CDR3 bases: TGTGCCAGCAGTGAGCGGGGGGGAATCTACAATGAGCAGTTCTTC. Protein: CASSERGGIYNEQFF.

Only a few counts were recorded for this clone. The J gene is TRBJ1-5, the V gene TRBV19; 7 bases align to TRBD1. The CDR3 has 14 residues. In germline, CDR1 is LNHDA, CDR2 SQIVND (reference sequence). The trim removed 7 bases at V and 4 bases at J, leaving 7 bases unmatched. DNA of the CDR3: TGTGCCAGTACCGGGACAGAGAAAAATCAGCCCCAGCATTTT. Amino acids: CASTGTEKNQPQHF.

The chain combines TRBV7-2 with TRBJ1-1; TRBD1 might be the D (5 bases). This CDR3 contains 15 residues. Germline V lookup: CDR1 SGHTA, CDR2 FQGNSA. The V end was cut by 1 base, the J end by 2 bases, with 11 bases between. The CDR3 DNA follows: TGTGCCAGCAGCTTAGATAGGGGTAGTAACACTGAAGCTTTCTTT. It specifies CASSLDRGSNTEAFF.

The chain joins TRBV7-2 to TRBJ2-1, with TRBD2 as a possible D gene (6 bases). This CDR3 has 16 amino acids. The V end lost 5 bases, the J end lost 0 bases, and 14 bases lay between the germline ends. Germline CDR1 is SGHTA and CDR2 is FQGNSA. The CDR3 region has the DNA TGTGCCAGCAGCGCACCTCGGGGGAGCTCCTACAATGAGCAGTTCTTC. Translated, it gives CASSAPRGSSYNEQFF.